Following are 29 T cell receptor beta chains from one sample sequenced in a study of blood T cell repertoires in COVID-19. Libraries were prepared by immunoSEQ multiplex PCR; TCRdb keeps only in-frame clonotypes and omits some of them. Here the sample spans roughly 70,000 clones, around four fifths being singletons. Input material: peripheral blood. These receptors came from a man in his 60s with COVID-19, enrolled during active disease.

The genes are TRBV4-1 and TRBJ2-1; D not certain. CDR1 is MGHRA, CDR2 YSYEKL, per germline. The CDR3 totals 13 residues. V lost 2 bases and J lost 6, with 8 bases in between. As DNA, the CDR3 is TGCGCCAGCAGCCAAACTTCTAGCAATGAGCAGTTCTTC. Amino acids: CASSQTSSNEQFF.

V and J are TRBV9 and TRBJ1-1; unclear D gene. Germline V gene data show CDR1 as SGDLS and CDR2 as YYNGEE. There are 13 residues in the CDR3. V was shortened by 0 bases and J by 5 bases, with 8 bases between the two germline ends. In DNA form, the CDR3 reads TGTGCCAGCAGCGTAGACGCGAGAACTGAAGCTTTCTTT. It translates to CASSVDARTEAFF.

The chain couples TRBV5-3 to TRBJ1-1; unclear D gene. TRBV5-3 is reported as an ORF; its role is uncertain. The CDR3 is 16 residues long. V lost 2 bases to trimming and J lost 3 bases, with 17 bases between them. The chain's CDR3 is CARSFFPLVGDTEAFF. The CDR3 DNA sequence: TGTGCCAGAAGCTTTTTTCCTCTCGTCGGGGACACTGAAGCTTTCTTT.

V and J are TRBV9 and TRBJ2-2; TRBD2 matches at 8 bases. Germline loops: CDR1 SGDLS, CDR2 YYNGEE. After removal of 0 bases from V and 7 bases from J, the junction contained 8 bases not matched to a gene. The CDR3 has 16 residues. CDR3 in DNA: TGTGCCAGCAGCGTAGCTCAAGCGGGAGATGTCGGGGAGCTGTTTTTT. Translation gives CASSVAQAGDVGELFF.

The V and J genes are TRBV29-1 and TRBJ1-6, with 7 positions matching TRBD1. The CDR3 covers 14 residues. V gave up 5 bases and J gave up 7 bases; unmatched junction bases: 8. The V gene's germline CDR1 is SQVTM and CDR2 ANQGSEA. The CDR3 protein is CSVQVTGQNSPLHF. The CDR3 nucleotides read TGCAGCGTTCAGGTGACAGGGCAAAATTCACCCCTCCACTTT.

This chain uses TRBV6-5 with TRBJ1-3, with D unclear. This CDR3 contains 12 residues. In germline, CDR1 is MNHEY, CDR2 SVGAGI. V lost 6 bases, J lost 8 bases, and 11 bases lay in between. CDR3 amino acids: CASRLPVDTIYF. The CDR3 bases are TGTGCCAGCAGGTTACCGGTAGACACCATATATTTT.

J is TRBJ1-1 and V is TRBV18; D possibly corresponds to TRBD1 (6 bases). This CDR3 region has 14 residues. Deletions cut 3 bases from V and 1 base from J, with 9 bases between. In germline, CDR1 is KGHSH, CDR2 LQKENI. The CDR3 loop reads CASSPGQGNTEAFF. For the CDR3, the DNA is TGTGCCAGCTCACCGGGACAAGGGAACACTGAAGCTTTCTTT.

This clone was detected once. The chain uses TRBV27 and TRBJ2-7; tentative D call: TRBD1 (6 bases). V was clipped by 4 bases and J by 6 bases, with 22 bases between them. The germline gives CDR1 MNHEY, CDR2 SMNVEV (reference sequence). The CDR3 extends over 16 amino acids. CDR3 nucleotides: TGTGCCAGCAGTTATTCCCCCGGACAGCCCTTATCCGAGCAGTACTTC. This gives the protein CASSYSPGQPLSEQYF.

This chain connects TRBV30 to TRBJ1-2, with no clear D. The CDR3 spans 12 residues. Deletions cut 8 bases from V and 14 bases from J, with 24 bases between. Germline lookup yields CDR1 GTSNPN and CDR2 SVGIG (reference sequence). In nucleotides, the CDR3 is TGTGCCGGCTGGCGCAGTCCGGGGAAAAAAACCTTC. It translates to CAGWRSPGKKTF.

This clone was observed a few times. The chain uses TRBV12-5 and TRBJ1-2; 8 bases match TRBD1. The ends lost 2 bases at V and 7 bases at J; junction bases unmatched: 9. The V gene's germline CDR1 is LGHNT and CDR2 FRNRAP. This CDR3 has 15 amino acids. The DNA for the CDR3 is TGTGCTAGTGGTTTGCCATTTTTTACAGGGGGTGGCTACACCTTC. Protein product: CASGLPFFTGGGYTF.

The chain joins TRBV19 to TRBJ2-2, with 9 bases matching TRBD1. CDR1 is LNHDA and CDR2 is SQIVND in the germline V gene (reference sequence). The CDR3 sequence is 13 residues long. V gave up 8 bases and J gave up 4 bases; unmatched junction bases: 2. The CDR3 protein is CASRDRVTGELFF. In DNA form, the CDR3 reads TGTGCCAGTCGGGACAGGGTCACCGGGGAGCTGTTTTTT.

The V and J genes are TRBV19 and TRBJ2-3; D possibly corresponds to TRBD2 (5 bases). Germline V gives CDR1 LNHDA, CDR2 SQIVND (reference sequence). Trimming pared 8 bases from V and 2 bases from J, leaving 17 bases between. The CDR3 runs to 15 residues. The CDR3 reads CASATQGRTTDTQYF. The DNA of the CDR3 is TGTGCCAGTGCCACCCAAGGGAGAACCACAGATACGCAGTATTTT.

This chain links TRBV30 with TRBJ1-2, with 7 bases aligning to TRBD1. Trimming removed 2 bases from V and 4 bases from J; junction bases left unmatched: 7. This CDR3 has 14 amino acids. Germline V gene data show CDR1 as GTSNPN and CDR2 as SVGIG (reference sequence). Here the CDR3 DNA reads TGTGCCTGGAGTTTGACAGGGCTGGCCTATGGCTACACCTTC. It specifies CAWSLTGLAYGYTF.

This chain connects TRBV9 to TRBJ2-2, with D unclear. Trimming shortened V by 4 bases and J by 9 bases, and 10 bases separated the two germline ends. The V gene's germline CDR1 is SGDLS and CDR2 YYNGEE. This CDR3 contains 12 residues. The CDR3 DNA is TGTGCCAGCAGCCCAACACCGTGGGAGCTGTTTTTT. This translates into CASSPTPWELFF.

The CDR3 region has the DNA TGTGCCAGTAGAGGAGGGTACCAAGAGACCCAGTACTTC. This translates into CASRGGYQETQYF. The chain is built from TRBV19 and TRBJ2-5, with a possible D match to TRBD2 (6 bases). Germline-derived CDR1 and CDR2 are LNHDA and SQIVND (reference sequence). The CDR3 contains 13 residues. The V end lost 6 bases, the J end lost 0 bases, and 8 bases lay between the germline ends.

The gene calls are TRBV9 and TRBJ2-7; 10 positions agree with TRBD1. The ends lost 2 bases at V and 6 bases at J; junction bases unmatched: 8. CDR1 and CDR2 (germline): SGDLS, YYNGEE. The CDR3 is 15 amino acids. The CDR3 DNA follows: TGTGCCAGCAGCGTGACCGGGACAGGGGAGGGCGAGCAGTACTTC. It is translated as CASSVTGTGEGEQYF.

The chain has TRBV6-5 and TRBJ2-1; TRBD2 aligns across 10 bases. The CDR3 sequence is 15 residues long. CDR1 is MNHEY and CDR2 is SVGAGI in the germline V gene. The V and J ends lost 6 bases and 5 bases, in that order; junction bases with no gene match: 7. In DNA, the CDR3 is TGTGCCAGCAGGTCCAGCGGGAGGGCAAACAATGAGCAGTTCTTC. As protein: CASRSSGRANNEQFF.

The chain recombines TRBV4-1 with TRBJ1-2, with 9 bases fitting TRBD1. Germline CDR1 is MGHRA and CDR2 is YSYEKL. With 2 bases clipped from V and 4 bases from J, the junction kept 5 bases outside the gene matches. There are 15 residues in the CDR3. The CDR3 DNA reads as TGCGCCAGCAGCCAAAGACAGGGGGACGTCTATGGCTACACCTTC. Translated: CASSQRQGDVYGYTF.

V gene TRBV3-1 (or the pseudogene TRBV3-2) combines with J gene TRBJ1-1; unclear D gene. The CDR3 runs 11 residues. CDR1 LGHDT and CDR2 YNNKEL come from the germline V gene (reference sequence). Trimming left V 3 bases short and J 3 bases short, with 2 bases between. The CDR3 is CASSHYTEAFF. Here the CDR3 DNA reads TGTGCCAGCAGCCACTACACTGAAGCTTTCTTT.

The genes are TRBV24-1 and TRBJ1-1; maybe TRBD1 (5 bases). Germline CDR1 and CDR2: KGHDR and SFDVKD. The length of the CDR3 is 11 residues. The CDR3 DNA is TGTCCCAGGACACCGAGAACTGAAGCTTTCTTT. Translating gives CPRTPRTEAFF.

This chain connects TRBV2 to TRBJ1-2; tentatively, D is TRBD1 (6 bases). Trimming stripped 4 bases from V and 0 bases from J, with 9 bases between. This CDR3 has 14 residues. The germline V gene has CDR1 SNHLY and CDR2 FYNNEI. CDR3 residues: CASSVYRANYGYTF. The DNA for the CDR3 is TGTGCCAGCAGTGTCTACAGGGCTAACTATGGCTACACCTTC.

The chain recombines TRBV5-5 with TRBJ2-5, with D possibly TRBD2 on 6 matching bases. CDR1 is SGHKS and CDR2 is YYEKEE in the germline V gene (reference sequence). This CDR3 spans 13 amino acids. The ends were cut back, 9 bases at V and 2 bases at J, with 14 bases in the middle. The CDR3 here is CATSGLPQETQYF. Written as DNA, the CDR3 is TGTGCCACATCGGGACTGCCTCAAGAGACCCAGTACTTC.

This chain connects TRBV12-3 or TRBV12-4 to TRBJ1-6; perhaps TRBD1 as D (6 bases). The CDR3 is 13 amino acids. The V end lost 5 bases, the J end lost 8 bases, and 10 bases lay between the germline ends. CDR3 nucleotides: TGTGCCAGCAGTCAGGGGTGGGATTCACCCCTCCACTTT. It yields the protein CASSQGWDSPLHF.

V usage is TRBV7-9 and J usage is TRBJ2-7; 7 nucleotides match TRBD2. The CDR3 totals 13 residues. After removal of 4 bases from V and 4 bases from J, the junction contained 4 bases not matched to a gene. Germline V gene lookup returns CDR1 SEHNR and CDR2 FQNEAQ (reference sequence). The CDR3 sequence: CASSYVGGYEQYF. CDR3 sequence (DNA): TGTGCCAGCAGCTATGTGGGGGGGTACGAGCAGTACTTC.

The V call is TRBV28, the J call TRBJ2-7, with D tentatively TRBD1 (6 bases). The V end lost 1 base, the J end lost 9 bases, and 13 bases lay between the germline ends. The CDR3 has 13 residues. Per the germline V gene, CDR1 is MDHEN and CDR2 is SYDVKM. This chain's CDR3 is CASSLSAPGAQYF. In DNA, the CDR3 is TGTGCCAGCAGTTTATCCGCCCCAGGGGCGCAGTACTTC.

The chain joins TRBV24-1 to TRBJ1-5; TRBD1 agrees at 7 bases. Germline values: CDR1 KGHDR, CDR2 SFDVKD. This CDR3 is 14 amino acids long. The V and J ends lost 3 bases and 10 bases, in that order; junction bases with no gene match: 8. The DNA for the CDR3 is TGTGCCACCAGTGATGACAGGGTGGGGGCCCCCCAGCATTTT. Amino acids: CATSDDRVGAPQHF.

Only a few counts were recorded for this clone. This sequence joins TRBV28 and TRBJ1-1; D not certain. The germline gives CDR1 MDHEN, CDR2 SYDVKM. V gave up 4 bases and J gave up 1 base, with 13 bases separating them. The CDR3 extends over 15 amino acids. As DNA, the CDR3 is TGTGCCAGCAGTTCCTCTACTAATTCGAACACTGAAGCTTTCTTT. This translates into CASSSSTNSNTEAFF.

J is TRBJ1-3 and V is TRBV5-1, with D possibly TRBD1 on 5 matching bases. The CDR3 consists of 15 residues. Trimming removed 4 bases from V and 8 bases from J, with 19 bases in between. Germline assignment: CDR1 SGHRS and CDR2 YFSETQ. CDR3 in DNA: TGCGCCAGCAGCCGGACGGAGGGGCCTACGGACACCATATATTTT. Its protein product is CASSRTEGPTDTIYF.

This clone has just one count. The gene calls are TRBV19 and TRBJ2-6; possible D gene TRBD2, 5 bases. The length of the CDR3 is 18 residues. The germline V and J ends were trimmed by 2 bases and 2 bases, with 16 bases remaining between them. Germline lookup yields CDR1 LNHDA and CDR2 SQIVND (reference sequence). CDR3 sequence (DNA): TGTGCCAGTAGTATAAGTGGCCCAAGAGGGCCTGGGGCCAACGTCCTGACTTTC. It is translated as CASSISGPRGPGANVLTF. The full variable domain, completed using reference TRBV19 and TRBJ2-6, is DGGITQSPKYLFRKEGQNVTLSCEQNLNHDAMYWYRQDPGQGLRLIYYSQIVNDFQKGDIAEGYSVSREKKESFPLTVTSAQKNPTAFYLCASSISGPRGPGANVLTFGAGSRLTVL.